This paragraph reports one T cell receptor beta chain. Its specificity is unknown. This entry belongs to a study of blood T cells in healthy people across ages. Alongside a J-beta primer mix, a sample-barcoded 5' primer served in a second PCR lasting about 7 to 11 cycles. Tagging of each cDNA molecule was performed by a template-switch adaptor with 12 random nucleotides. The study obtained at least 3 million CDR3-containing paired-end reads from every sample. TCRdb recomputed calls from the 5' RACE reads with MiXCR, one row per CDR3 protein. The data hold 890,000 or so distinct CDR3 sequences, with 55% to 65% observed a single time. Broader study findings: A strong correlation between TCR beta diversity and naive T cell percentage was seen. Using unsorted PBMCs precluded a conclusive naive versus antigen-experienced comparison.

The TCR originated in a man aged 25-45 years in good health. Sequences were obtained from blood.

The CDR3 loop reads CASKFSGGDTQYF. The CDR3 coding sequence is TGTGCCAGCAAATTTAGCGGGGGAGATACGCAGTATTTT. The chain combines TRBV28 with TRBJ2-3; 9 bases are a match to TRBD2. Germline V CDR1 and CDR2: MDHEN, SYDVKM. The trim removed 7 bases at V and 5 bases at J, leaving 4 bases unmatched. This CDR3 has 13 residues.